The source of this TCR beta chain is a study of T cell responses to AZD1222 COVID-19 vaccine. Study-level results: Spike-specific TCR repertoires showed rising breadth and depth after two AZD1222 doses. There were repertoire samples only from the period after the peak T cell response. Among AZD1222 vaccinees, only 5 to 7 were seropositive at baseline.

Produced via immunoSEQ multiplex PCR; TCRdb's table is partial and in-frame only. The sample holds around 190,000 clones, approximately 92% seen once. This clone has just one count. What it recognizes is unknown. Germline CDR1 is LNHNV and CDR2 is YYDKDF (reference sequence). Trimming removed 1 base at V and 8 bases at J, with 10 bases between. This CDR3 spans 13 amino acids. The material was peripheral blood, obtained on day 0 of AZD1222 vaccination. This chain connects TRBV15 to TRBJ2-3, with unresolved D. This sequence was found in an adult in good health. CDR3 DNA sequence: TGTGCCACCAGCAGAGTTGACCCAGGTACGCAGTATTTT. Translated: CATSRVDPGTQYF.